These 30 T cell receptor beta chains originate from one sample sequenced in a study of control samples from healthy donors and cancer patients. Measured with immunoSEQ multiplex PCR; TCRdb has only the in-frame clones, and not every one. This table holds 150,000 to 200,000 clones, over 90% found once. The sample taken for sequencing was blood. These TCRs come from a woman aged 25 to 45 in good health.

The chain carries TRBV2 and TRBJ1-5; possible D gene TRBD1, 5 bases. Germline CDR1 and CDR2: SNHLY and FYNNEI. Trimming cost V 6 bases and J 6 bases, with 24 bases left between them. The CDR3 covers 17 residues. The CDR3 loop is CASSETPTAYLGQPQHF. CDR3 sequence (DNA): TGTGCCAGCAGCGAGACACCGACAGCTTATCTCGGTCAGCCCCAGCATTTT.

The V gene is TRBV28, the J gene TRBJ2-2, with 7 nucleotides matching TRBD2. The junction had 22 bases not matched to a gene; V was cut back by 7 bases and J by 8 bases. Germline loops: CDR1 MDHEN, CDR2 SYDVKM. This CDR3 has 18 amino acids. The CDR3 here is CASNRRSLGLGGSGELFF. The CDR3 coding sequence is TGTGCCAGCAATCGCCGGTCGCTAGGGCTAGGCGGGAGTGGGGAGCTGTTTTTT. Variable domain in full (rest from reference TRBV28 and TRBJ2-2): DVKVTQSSRYLVKRTGEKVFLECVQDMDHENMFWYRQDPGLGLRLIYFSYDVKMKEKGDIPEGYSVSREKKERFSLILESASTNQTSMYLCASNRRSLGLGGSGELFFGEGSRLTVL.

The J gene is TRBJ2-3, the V gene TRBV6-5, with D possibly matching TRBD1 (6 bases). CDR1 and CDR2 from the germline V gene are MNHEY and SVGAGI. The germline V and J ends were trimmed by 4 bases and 1 base, with 12 bases remaining between them. The length of the CDR3 is 15 residues. This CDR3 reads CASSLHHRGTDTQYF. In DNA, the CDR3 is TGTGCCAGCAGTTTACATCACAGGGGCACAGATACGCAGTATTTT.

The chain uses TRBV5-1 and TRBJ2-5; 7 bases map to TRBD2. CDR3 size: 16 residues. In germline, CDR1 is SGHRS, CDR2 YFSETQ. With 0 bases clipped from V and 6 bases from J, the junction kept 11 bases outside the gene matches. In DNA, the CDR3 is TGCGCCAGCAGCTTGGCCGCTGGCGGGAGAGCGAAGACCCAGTACTTC. Protein: CASSLAAGGRAKTQYF.

The CDR3 nucleotides are TGTGCCAGCAGCCAAGATACGGGGCAGGGAAGAGGTGGCTACACCTTC. Translating gives CASSQDTGQGRGGYTF. The V and J genes are TRBV14 and TRBJ1-2; D is perhaps TRBD1 (5 bases). V was pared by 0 bases and J by 7 bases, with 18 bases between. Germline CDR1 reads SGHDN; CDR2 reads FVKESK. The CDR3 has 16 residues.

V gene TRBV30 combines with J gene TRBJ1-6, with D perhaps matching TRBD1 (5 bases). This CDR3 spans 14 amino acids. CDR1 is GTSNPN, CDR2 SVGIG, per germline (reference sequence). V was pared by 0 bases and J by 5 bases, with 8 bases between. The CDR3 here is CAWSVRGHNSPLHF. The CDR3 nucleotides are TGTGCCTGGAGTGTACGGGGCCATAATTCACCCCTCCACTTT.

The rearrangement links TRBV6-5 to TRBJ2-7; D may match TRBD1 or TRBD2 (5 bases each). Germline V gene lookup returns CDR1 MNHEY and CDR2 SVGAGI. Deletions cut 6 bases from V and 7 bases from J, with 22 bases between. The CDR3 is made up of 15 amino acids. CDR3 loop: CASSPSWGFEREQYF. The CDR3 DNA is TGTGCCAGCAGCCCCTCGTGGGGGTTTGAACGGGAGCAGTACTTC.

This chain connects TRBV2 to TRBJ1-1, with 9 bases aligning to TRBD1. This CDR3 comprises 15 residues. Germline V gene lookup returns CDR1 SNHLY and CDR2 FYNNEI. With 7 bases clipped from V and 5 bases from J, the junction kept 11 bases outside the gene matches. DNA of the CDR3: TGTGCCAGCACCCCGACAGGGGGGTCAAGGACTGAAGCTTTCTTT. This encodes CASTPTGGSRTEAFF.

The V gene is TRBV7-9, the J gene TRBJ1-1, with D uncertain. This CDR3 region has 12 residues. Trimming removed 5 bases at V and 4 bases at J, with 8 bases between. CDR1 and CDR2 (germline): SEHNR, FQNEAQ (reference sequence). This CDR3 is CASSLLGTEAFF. The CDR3 DNA follows: TGTGCCAGCAGCCTCTTGGGCACTGAAGCTTTCTTT.

The rearrangement joins TRBV6-1 to TRBJ1-1; the match to TRBD1 covers 7 bases. Germline CDR1 and CDR2: MNHNS and SASEGT. J was trimmed by 4 bases and V by 2 bases; bases with no gene match: 1. The CDR3 runs 13 residues. The DNA of the CDR3 is TGTGCCAGCAGTGAAAGACAGGGCACTGAAGCTTTCTTT. Amino acids: CASSERQGTEAFF.

The chain employs TRBV9 and TRBJ1-1; D call uncertain. Germline V gene data show CDR1 as SGDLS and CDR2 as YYNGEE. The ends were cut back, 0 bases at V and 1 base at J, with 4 bases in the middle. The CDR3 has 13 residues. The CDR3 nucleotides are TGTGCCAGCAGCGTAGTCCCGAACACTGAAGCTTTCTTT. This translates into CASSVVPNTEAFF.

This chain uses TRBV27 with TRBJ2-6; D uncertain. The V gene's germline CDR1 is MNHEY and CDR2 SMNVEV (reference sequence). The CDR3 length is 16 residues. V was clipped by 2 bases and J by 4 bases, with 12 bases between them. This CDR3 reads CASSLAWDPGANVLTF. In DNA form, the CDR3 reads TGTGCCAGCAGTTTAGCGTGGGATCCCGGGGCCAACGTCCTGACTTTC.

The chain joins TRBV6-5 to TRBJ1-3; D is possibly TRBD1 (5 bases). The CDR3 consists of 14 residues. V lost 6 bases and J lost 0, with 9 bases in between. CDR1 MNHEY and CDR2 SVGAGI come from the germline V gene. Here the CDR3 DNA reads TGTGCCAGCAGATACGGGACCTCTGGAAACACCATATATTTT. This translates into CASRYGTSGNTIYF.

This chain uses TRBV6-1 with TRBJ2-2; D not certain. CDR1 and CDR2 (germline): MNHNS, SASEGT. This CDR3 has 16 amino acids. Trimming left V 1 base short and J 0 bases short, with 9 bases between. The CDR3, as DNA: TGTGCCAGCAGTGAAGTTGTGTTCGCGAACACCGGGGAGCTGTTTTTT. Amino acids: CASSEVVFANTGELFF.

The chain couples TRBV29-1 to TRBJ2-7, with a weak D call TRBD2 (5 bases). CDR3 size: 14 residues. CDR1 SQVTM and CDR2 ANQGSEA come from the germline V gene. Trimming removed 6 bases at V and 2 bases at J, with 17 bases between. CDR3 amino acids: CSVVTGNLPYEQYF. The CDR3 bases are TGCAGCGTAGTAACCGGGAATCTACCCTACGAGCAGTACTTC.

The chain combines TRBV12-3 or TRBV12-4 with TRBJ2-7, with D tentatively TRBD1 (6 bases). The CDR3 spans 13 residues. Trimming cost V 5 bases and J 6 bases, with 14 bases left between them. The CDR3 spells CASSVDRMGEQYF. The CDR3 bases are TGTGCCAGCAGTGTTGACAGGATGGGCGAGCAGTACTTC.

The rearrangement joins TRBV5-6 to TRBJ2-3, with D perhaps given as TRBD1 or TRBD2 (5 bases each). The germline V and J ends were trimmed by 4 bases and 9 bases, with 21 bases remaining between them. Germline V gene sequence: CDR1 SGHDT, CDR2 YYEEEE. This CDR3 is built from 15 residues. CDR3 nucleotides: TGTGCCAGCAGCACCACTACTAGGGGCCGGATGACGCAGTATTTT. Protein product: CASSTTTRGRMTQYF.

This sequence joins TRBV19 and TRBJ1-3; 10 nucleotides line up with TRBD1. Germline values: CDR1 LNHDA, CDR2 SQIVND (reference sequence). The V and J ends lost 10 bases and 2 bases, in that order; junction bases with no gene match: 14. This CDR3 comprises 17 residues. DNA for the CDR3: TGTGCCACCATGCGGGCGGGACAGGGGATGGCTGGAAACACCATATATTTT. Translation: CATMRAGQGMAGNTIYF.

The genes are TRBV19 and TRBJ2-3; TRBD2 aligns across 10 bases. The CDR3 runs to 15 residues. Germline-derived CDR1 and CDR2 are LNHDA and SQIVND (reference sequence). Trimming removed 6 bases from V and 6 bases from J; junction bases left unmatched: 9. The CDR3 sequence is CASRKTSGPGDTQYF. The CDR3 DNA follows: TGTGCCAGTAGAAAGACTAGCGGGCCGGGGGATACGCAGTATTTT.

CDR3 amino acids: CASSIPTASRGHNQPQHF. CDR3 nucleotides: TGTGCCAGTAGTATACCCACCGCAAGCCGGGGGCATAATCAGCCCCAGCATTTT. This chain joins TRBV19 and TRBJ1-5; the D gene is possibly TRBD1 (6 bases). The CDR3 consists of 18 residues. Germline V gives CDR1 LNHDA, CDR2 SQIVND (reference sequence). V was clipped by 2 bases and J by 4 bases, with 21 bases between them.

The chain recombines TRBV19 with TRBJ2-7, with D perhaps assigned TRBD1 or TRBD2 (6 bases each). This CDR3 has 13 residues. Between the trimmed V and J ends, which lost 5 bases and 3 bases, there was a span of 11 bases. From germline, CDR1 is LNHDA and CDR2 SQIVND (reference sequence). The CDR3 bases are TGTGCCAGTAGTCCGGGGGCCCGCTACGAGCAGTACTTC. It codes for CASSPGARYEQYF.

The rearrangement links TRBV13 to TRBJ2-5; D gene ambiguous. The ends were cut back, 1 base at V and 3 bases at J, with 6 bases in the middle. The CDR3 has 13 amino acids. The V gene's germline CDR1 is PRHDT and CDR2 FYEKMQ (reference sequence). The chain's CDR3 is CASSLAPEETQYF. The CDR3 nucleotides read TGTGCCAGCAGCTTAGCGCCGGAAGAGACCCAGTACTTC.

The chain combines TRBV7-2 with TRBJ2-7; unclear D gene. V lost 0 bases and J 2 bases, leaving 14 bases between the germline ends. In germline, CDR1 is SGHTA, CDR2 FQGNSA. CDR3 length: 16 residues. CDR3 sequence reads: CASSLAIGSGAYEQYF. As DNA, the CDR3 is TGTGCCAGCAGCTTAGCGATTGGGTCTGGTGCCTACGAGCAGTACTTC.

V usage is TRBV30 and J usage is TRBJ1-5; D unclear. The germline CDR1 and CDR2 sequences are GTSNPN and SVGIG (reference sequence). CDR3 length equals 15 residues. V lost 1 base and J 1 base, leaving 11 bases between the germline ends. Here the CDR3 DNA reads TGTGCCTGGAGTGGCGTCGGAGGGAGCAATCAGCCCCAGCATTTT. This codes for CAWSGVGGSNQPQHF.

The rearrangement joins TRBV5-1 to TRBJ1-6; a weak D match, TRBD1 (6 bases). The CDR3 spans 15 residues. Germline values: CDR1 SGHRS, CDR2 YFSETQ. The germline V and J ends were trimmed by 4 bases and 8 bases, with 16 bases remaining between them. DNA of the CDR3: TGCGCCAGCAGCCCCGTGGCAGGGGAATATTCACCCCTCCACTTT. Protein: CASSPVAGEYSPLHF.

The V and J genes are TRBV28 and TRBJ1-2; no reliable D call. The CDR3 is 13 amino acids. V lost 2 bases and J lost 6, with 10 bases in between. From germline, CDR1 is MDHEN and CDR2 SYDVKM. The DNA of the CDR3 is TGTGCCAGCAGTTTAATGGTTCGGCATGGCTACACCTTC. Translated: CASSLMVRHGYTF.

The V call is TRBV29-1, the J call TRBJ2-1, with TRBD1 identical over 7 bases. Germline V gene lookup returns CDR1 SQVTM and CDR2 ANQGSEA. V lost 7 bases to trimming and J lost 5 bases; unmatched junction nucleotides: 11. CDR3 length equals 14 residues. The CDR3 region has the DNA TGCAGCGCCGAGGGGACAGCAGACAACAATGAGCAGTTCTTC. Its translation: CSAEGTADNNEQFF.

This chain joins TRBV6-6 and TRBJ2-7; D is perhaps TRBD2 (5 bases). This CDR3 region has 11 residues. Trimming stripped 2 bases from V and 10 bases from J, with 9 bases between. The germline CDR1 and CDR2 sequences are MNHNY and SVGAGI (reference sequence). In DNA form, the CDR3 reads TGTGCCAGCAGTTACGGTGGGAGCCAGTACTTC. Translated: CASSYGGSQYF.

The chain employs TRBV6-5 and TRBJ1-5; the D is unclear. V gave up 6 bases and J gave up 4 bases, with 16 bases separating them. Per germline, CDR1 MNHEY and CDR2 SVGAGI. This CDR3 spans 15 amino acids. CDR3 region: CASSLRGIGNQPQHF. The CDR3 region has the DNA TGTGCCAGCAGCCTCCGAGGAATAGGTAATCAGCCCCAGCATTTT.

The gene calls are TRBV6-5 and TRBJ2-7; 11 nucleotides align to TRBD2. Germline V lookup: CDR1 MNHEY, CDR2 SVGAGI. V trimming: 4 bases; J trimming: 4 bases; junction bases outside the gene matches: 9. The CDR3 length is 16 residues. The CDR3 bases are TGTGCCAGCAGTTCGTCCCCGGGACTAGCGGCGTACGAGCAGTACTTC. This gives the protein CASSSSPGLAAYEQYF.